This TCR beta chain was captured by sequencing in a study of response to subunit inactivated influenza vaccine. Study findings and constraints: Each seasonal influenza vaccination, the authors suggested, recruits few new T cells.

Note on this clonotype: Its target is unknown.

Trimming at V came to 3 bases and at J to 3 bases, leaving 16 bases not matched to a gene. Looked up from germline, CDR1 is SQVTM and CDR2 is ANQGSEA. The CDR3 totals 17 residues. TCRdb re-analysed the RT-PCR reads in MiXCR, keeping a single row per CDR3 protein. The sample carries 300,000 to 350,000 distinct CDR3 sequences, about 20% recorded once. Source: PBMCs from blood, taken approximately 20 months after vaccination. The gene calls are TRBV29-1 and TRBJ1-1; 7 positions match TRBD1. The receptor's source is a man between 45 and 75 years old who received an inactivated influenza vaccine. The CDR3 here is CSVDVAPGQRWDTEAFF. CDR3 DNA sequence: TGCAGCGTTGATGTGGCCCCGGGACAGCGTTGGGACACTGAAGCTTTCTTT.